This entry lists 18 T cell receptor beta chains sequenced from one sample in a study of CD8+ T cells in alopecia areata. Stated treatment: oral pan-JAK inhibitor, 5-10 mg twice daily. cDNA prepared by RNA extraction and subsequent reverse transcription served as the template for sequencing. Clones were sequenced by immunoSEQ multiplex PCR, and TCRdb holds only the in-frame ones, with some missing. The sample holds about 300,000 clones, about three fifths seen once. The sample consisted of CD4+ T cells sorted from blood, taken at week 24, from a patient treated with tofacitinib. The source of these receptors is a human donor with alopecia areata.

The genes are TRBV7-9 and TRBJ2-1, with D perhaps matching TRBD1 (5 bases). The CDR3 is 13 residues long. Trimming removed 0 bases from V and 15 bases from J, with 15 bases in between. The V gene's germline CDR1 is SEHNR and CDR2 FQNEAQ (reference sequence). The CDR3 DNA follows: TGTGCCAGCAGCTTAGCGGGCCAGGGATTGTTGTTCTTC. Protein: CASSLAGQGLLFF.

This clone was detected only once. The genes are TRBV28 and TRBJ2-3, with D perhaps matching TRBD2 (6 bases). From germline, CDR1 is MDHEN and CDR2 SYDVKM. The V gene lost 8 bases and the J gene lost 3 bases, with 18 bases spanning the gap. The CDR3 runs to 15 residues. The CDR3 loop is CASYPWGGVTDTQYF. In nucleotides, the CDR3 is TGTGCCAGCTACCCGTGGGGCGGGGTGACAGATACGCAGTATTTT.

This sequence joins TRBV10-3 and TRBJ2-4, with D uncertain. Trimming pared 3 bases from V and 8 bases from J, leaving 8 bases between. Per the germline V gene, CDR1 is ENHRY and CDR2 is SYGVKD. The CDR3 consists of 12 residues. CDR3 protein: CAISELVDIQYF. CDR3 bases: TGTGCCATCAGTGAACTCGTGGACATTCAGTACTTC.

The chain links TRBV19 to TRBJ2-7; TRBD1 agrees at 7 bases. Germline V gene sequence: CDR1 LNHDA, CDR2 SQIVND (reference sequence). There are 14 residues in the CDR3. The trim removed 5 bases at V and 0 bases at J, leaving 4 bases unmatched. In DNA, the CDR3 is TGTGCCAGTAGTCCCCGGGACAGCTCCTACGAGCAGTACTTC. It translates to CASSPRDSSYEQYF.

The chain carries TRBV6-5 and TRBJ1-5; 7 nucleotides line up with TRBD1. V gave up 6 bases and J gave up 1 base; unmatched junction bases: 6. Per the germline V gene, CDR1 is MNHEY and CDR2 is SVGAGI. There are 15 residues in the CDR3. For the CDR3, the DNA is TGTGCCAGCAGCTCCGACAGGGACAGCAATCAGCCCCAGCATTTT. Its translation is CASSSDRDSNQPQHF.

The rearrangement uses TRBV7-9 and TRBJ1-1, with 7 bases matching TRBD1. The CDR3 covers 17 residues. The germline CDR1 and CDR2 sequences are SEHNR and FQNEAQ (reference sequence). V lost 2 bases, J lost 0 bases, and 9 bases stayed unmatched. The CDR3 spells CASSLLQGLYMNTEAFF. CDR3 sequence (DNA): TGTGCCAGCAGCTTATTACAGGGGCTTTACATGAACACTGAAGCTTTCTTT.

The chain uses TRBV5-6 and TRBJ2-6, with 8 bases identical to TRBD1. After removal of 1 base from V and 2 bases from J, the junction contained 2 bases not matched to a gene. Per the germline V gene, CDR1 is SGHDT and CDR2 is YYEEEE. The CDR3 spans 16 residues. The CDR3 DNA is TGTGCCAGCAGCTTGCGACAGGGGACTGGGGCCAACGTCCTGACTTTC. This encodes CASSLRQGTGANVLTF.

This clone was picked up a small number of times. The chain joins TRBV5-1 to TRBJ1-1; 9 bases fit TRBD1. Per the germline V gene, CDR1 is SGHRS and CDR2 is YFSETQ. V dropped 2 bases and J dropped 3; count of bases not matched to a gene: 2. This CDR3 is built from 14 residues. The CDR3: CASSLRTGDTEAFF. The CDR3 DNA sequence: TGCGCCAGCAGCTTAAGGACAGGGGACACTGAAGCTTTCTTT.

The chain couples TRBV6-5 to TRBJ2-3, with D possibly being TRBD2 (5 bases). V was shortened by 6 bases and J by 4 bases, with 8 bases between the two germline ends. CDR1 and CDR2 from the germline V gene are MNHEY and SVGAGI. The CDR3 has 12 amino acids. The CDR3 DNA is TGTGCCAGCAGCACACTAGCAGATACGCAGTATTTT. Translating gives CASSTLADTQYF.

This chain uses TRBV29-1 with TRBJ1-1; 12 positions agree with TRBD1. This CDR3 has 14 residues. V was clipped by 7 bases and J by 10 bases; unmatched bases: 13. The germline V gene has CDR1 SQVTM and CDR2 ANQGSEA. Written as DNA, the CDR3 is TGCAGCGCTGAGGGAACCGGGACAGGGGGCGTAGCTTTCTTT. This codes for CSAEGTGTGGVAFF.

The V call is TRBV20-1, the J call TRBJ1-3; no reliable D call. Germline V gene data show CDR1 as DFQATT and CDR2 as SNEGSKA (reference sequence). CDR3 length: 10 residues. V lost 4 bases to trimming and J lost 5 bases, with 3 bases between them. The CDR3 bases are TGCAGTGCTAAGAGAAACACCATATATTTT. It encodes CSAKRNTIYF.

The V call is TRBV6-5, the J call TRBJ2-2, with D unresolved. The CDR3 sequence is 12 residues long. V gave up 3 bases and J gave up 5 bases, with 4 bases separating them. The germline V gene has CDR1 MNHEY and CDR2 SVGAGI. CDR3 loop: CASSYGTGELFF. The CDR3 bases are TGTGCCAGCAGTTATGGGACCGGGGAGCTGTTTTTT.

The J gene is TRBJ2-7, the V gene TRBV2; 16 bases fit TRBD2. The CDR3 loop spans 18 amino acids. Germline values: CDR1 SNHLY, CDR2 FYNNEI. Germline trimming cut 6 bases from V and 0 bases from J; bases unmatched to any gene: 8. The CDR3 spells CASRSGTSGGASSYEQYF. The DNA for the CDR3 is TGTGCCAGCAGGTCCGGGACTAGCGGGGGGGCAAGCTCCTACGAGCAGTACTTC.

V usage is TRBV6-5 and J usage is TRBJ2-3; perhaps TRBD1 as D (6 bases). Trimming cost V 4 bases and J 2 bases, with 7 bases left between them. Germline lookup yields CDR1 MNHEY and CDR2 SVGAGI. The CDR3 covers 13 residues. CDR3 in DNA: TGTGCCAGCAGTTCAGGGGTCACAGATACGCAGTATTTT. It translates to CASSSGVTDTQYF.

The V gene is TRBV5-1, the J gene TRBJ2-7, with D perhaps matching TRBD1 (6 bases). Germline CDR1 is SGHRS and CDR2 is YFSETQ. This CDR3 contains 14 residues. Trimming stripped 6 bases from V and 6 bases from J, with 19 bases between. In nucleotides, the CDR3 is TGCGCCAGCAAGGGCTCACAGGGATCCAGCGAGCAGTACTTC. This sequence encodes CASKGSQGSSEQYF.

The J gene is TRBJ1-5, the V gene TRBV2, with unresolved D. Trimming pared 3 bases from V and 6 bases from J, leaving 9 bases between. Germline loops: CDR1 SNHLY, CDR2 FYNNEI. CDR3 length: 13 amino acids. CDR3 sequence: CASSDGRGQPQHF. The DNA of the CDR3 is TGTGCCAGCAGTGACGGGCGGGGTCAGCCCCAGCATTTT.

The chain carries TRBV30 and TRBJ2-3; TRBD1 matches 8 bases. The CDR3 runs 14 residues. V trimming: 5 bases; J trimming: 0 bases; junction bases outside the gene matches: 4. Germline assignment: CDR1 GTSNPN and CDR2 SVGIG (reference sequence). The CDR3 loop is CAWDRGRSTDTQYF. CDR3 sequence (DNA): TGTGCCTGGGACAGGGGCAGAAGCACAGATACGCAGTATTTT. The whole variable domain, remainder taken from reference TRBV30 and TRBJ2-3, is SQTIHQWPATLVQPVGSPLSLECTVEGTSNPNLYWYRQAAGRGLQLLFYSVGIGQISSEVPQNLSASRPQDRQFILSSKKLLLSDSGFYLCAWDRGRSTDTQYFGPGTRLTVL.

Only one count was recorded for this clone. At the DNA level, this CDR3 is encoded by other sequences in the same sample as well. The chain recombines TRBV7-9 with TRBJ1-1, with D possibly matching TRBD1 (6 bases). V lost 5 bases, J lost 5 bases, and 12 bases lay in between. Per germline, CDR1 SEHNR and CDR2 FQNEAQ (reference sequence). This CDR3 region has 13 residues. The CDR3: CASSSQGGTEAFF. CDR3 nucleotides: TGTGCCAGCAGCAGTCAAGGGGGGACTGAAGCTTTCTTT.